The 29 T cell receptor beta chains listed next were all sequenced from one sample in a study of CD8+CD57+ T cells in acquired aplastic anemia. CDR3 and TCR beta VDJ profiling relied on a genomic DNA template. TCRdb called the reads again in MiXCR, with one record for every CDR3 protein. The data contain a few hundred thousand distinct CDR3 sequences, approximately 57% of them seen just once; the ten biggest clones take up around 32%. The sequencing input was sorted CD4+, CD8+, or CD8+CD57+ T cells (not recorded which) from PBMCs. The source of these receptors is a human donor in good health.

This clonotype has at least ten counts. The CDR3 coding sequence is TGTGCCAGCAGCGTAGGACAGGGGTCGATGAGGACCGGGGAGCTGTTTTTT. Protein: CASSVGQGSMRTGELFF. The chain is built from TRBV9 and TRBJ2-2, with 8 positions matching TRBD1. The CDR3 consists of 17 residues. Germline lookup yields CDR1 SGDLS and CDR2 YYNGEE. J was trimmed by 5 bases and V by 0 bases; bases with no gene match: 9.

The chain couples TRBV6-6 to TRBJ2-2; D may be TRBD1 (5 bases). The CDR3 is made up of 15 amino acids. Trimming stripped 2 bases from V and 6 bases from J, with 13 bases between. The germline gives CDR1 MNHNY, CDR2 SVGAGI (reference sequence). CDR3 region: CASSYGAGGAGELFF. The CDR3 DNA follows: TGTGCCAGCAGTTACGGGGCCGGTGGGGCCGGGGAGCTGTTTTTT.

The rearrangement joins TRBV2 to TRBJ2-1; maybe TRBD2 (6 bases). The germline V gene has CDR1 SNHLY and CDR2 FYNNEI. The CDR3 is made up of 15 amino acids. The V gene lost 2 bases and the J gene lost 3 bases, with 11 bases spanning the gap. The CDR3 is CASSENSGVYNEQFF. The CDR3 coding sequence is TGTGCCAGCAGTGAAAATAGCGGAGTCTACAATGAGCAGTTCTTC.

This clonotype came up many times. V usage is TRBV29-1 and J usage is TRBJ1-1; tentatively, D is TRBD1 (6 bases). V lost 1 base to trimming and J lost 0 bases, with 21 bases between them. Per germline, CDR1 SQVTM and CDR2 ANQGSEA. The CDR3 runs to 18 residues. DNA of the CDR3: TGCAGCGTTGAAGCCGCCTCGGACAGCTACGACATGAACACTGAAGCTTTCTTT. Protein: CSVEAASDSYDMNTEAFF.

The CDR3 bases are TGTGCCATCAGTGAAGGGTCTAGCGCGGTCGGGGAGCTGTTTTTT. This encodes CAISEGSSAVGELFF. V is TRBV10-3 and J is TRBJ2-2; possibly TRBD2 for D (6 bases). V was shortened by 3 bases and J by 7 bases, with 15 bases between the two germline ends. This CDR3 region has 15 residues. In germline, CDR1 is ENHRY, CDR2 SYGVKD.

The gene calls are TRBV2 and TRBJ1-5; the D is unclear. The CDR3 is 14 amino acids. Trimming took 2 bases from V and 5 from J, leaving 10 bases between them. CDR1 and CDR2 from the germline V gene are SNHLY and FYNNEI. The CDR3 DNA follows: TGTGCCAGCAGTGAAAGGGAGGGTCATCAGCCCCAGCATTTT. This encodes CASSEREGHQPQHF.

V gene TRBV7-3 combines with J gene TRBJ2-7; the match to TRBD2 covers 8 bases. In germline, CDR1 is SGHTA, CDR2 FQGTGA. The V and J ends lost 5 bases and 6 bases, in that order; junction bases with no gene match: 12. The CDR3 runs 15 residues. CDR3 coding DNA: TGTGCCAGCAGCACCTTGCGGGGGGCCCACTCCGAGCAGTACTTC. This gives the protein CASSTLRGAHSEQYF.

As regards this clonotype: A single base separates this from a much larger clone, so it may be a read error. The gene calls are TRBV4-3 and TRBJ2-1; 8 nucleotides align to TRBD2. The CDR3 is made up of 14 amino acids. Germline V gene data show CDR1 as LGHNA and CDR2 as YSLEER. CDR3 DNA sequence: TGCGCCAGCAGGACTAGCGATTCCTACAATGAGCAGCTCTTC. The encoded protein is CASRTSDSYNEQLF.

The chain links TRBV19 to TRBJ2-7; TRBD1 might be the D (6 bases). The CDR3 is 18 amino acids. Germline values: CDR1 LNHDA, CDR2 SQIVND (reference sequence). V lost 5 bases to trimming and J lost 7 bases, with 30 bases between them. CDR3 nucleotide sequence: TGTGCCAGTAGTCCCCATTTCTCTTCCGGGACAACCACACGGGAGCAGTACTTC. It encodes CASSPHFSSGTTTREQYF. The full variable domain, with the rest looked up from reference TRBV19 and TRBJ2-7, is DGGITQSPKYLFRKEGQNVTLSCEQNLNHDAMYWYRQDPGQGLRLIYYSQIVNDFQKGDIAEGYSVSREKKESFPLTVTSAQKNPTAFYLCASSPHFSSGTTTREQYFGPGTRLTVT.

As concerns this clonotype: Its ends do not fully match the called genes, so a read error is possible. CDR3 protein: CASSSLGVDQETQYF. The CDR3, as DNA: TGCGCCAGCAGCTCCCTAGGTGTGGACCAAGAGACCCAGTACTTC. This chain uses TRBV7-2 with TRBJ2-5; D unresolved. Germline V gene lookup returns CDR1 SGHTA and CDR2 FQGNSA. This CDR3 contains 15 residues.

In its sample, this clonotype was seen many times. The rearrangement links TRBV19 to TRBJ2-7; 7 nucleotides match TRBD2. The CDR3 length is 15 residues. J was trimmed by 2 bases and V by 3 bases; bases with no gene match: 7. The V gene's germline CDR1 is LNHDA and CDR2 SQIVND (reference sequence). CDR3 protein: CASSITGGTTYEQYF. The CDR3 nucleotides read TGTGCCAGTAGTATCACGGGAGGAACTACCTACGAGCAGTACTTC.

The CDR3 protein is CASSEAHFFSGANVLTF. Here the CDR3 DNA reads TGTGCCAGCAGTGAAGCTCATTTTTTCTCTGGGGCCAACGTCCTGACTTTC. This rearrangement joins TRBV2 to TRBJ2-6, with D unclear. V lost 0 bases and J lost 0, with 9 bases in between. The CDR3 spans 17 residues. The V gene's germline CDR1 is SNHLY and CDR2 FYNNEI.

This clonotype was detected only a few times. The chain links TRBV7-9 to TRBJ2-3, with D possibly TRBD2 on 6 matching bases. V was shortened by 8 bases and J by 4 bases, with 10 bases between the two germline ends. There are 12 residues in the CDR3. CDR1 SEHNR and CDR2 FQNEAQ come from the germline V gene (reference sequence). CDR3 bases: TGTGCCAGCGAACCGGGGGCAGATACGCAGTATTTT. This translates into CASEPGADTQYF.

The chain recombines TRBV9 with TRBJ2-1, with D unresolved. CDR1 is SGDLS and CDR2 is YYNGEE in the germline V gene. Trimming removed 2 bases from V and 10 bases from J, with 13 bases in between. This CDR3 is 13 amino acids long. The CDR3 nucleotides read TGTGCCAGCAGCGTCGGAGTTCGGCACGAGCAGTTCTTC. Protein: CASSVGVRHEQFF.

This clonotype showed up many times. The chain carries TRBV9 and TRBJ2-1; 8 positions match TRBD2. This CDR3 comprises 16 residues. Germline V lookup: CDR1 SGDLS, CDR2 YYNGEE. V was pared by 4 bases and J by 1 base, with 7 bases of the junction left unmatched. Written as DNA, the CDR3 is TGTGCCAGCAGCTCGCTAGCGGGTAAATCCTACAATGAGCAGTTCTTC. Translating gives CASSSLAGKSYNEQFF.

The rearrangement joins TRBV14 to TRBJ2-7; no clear D gene. Trimming stripped 3 bases from V and 12 bases from J, with 12 bases between. The CDR3 sequence is 11 residues long. The germline gives CDR1 SGHDN, CDR2 FVKESK. The CDR3, as DNA: TGTGCCAGCAGCCAGACTGAACAGAGGTACTTC. It yields the protein CASSQTEQRYF.

The sample holds many counts of this clonotype. V usage is TRBV9 and J usage is TRBJ2-7; TRBD1 matches at 8 bases. The CDR3 totals 14 residues. The J segment lost 3 bases and the V segment lost 4 bases, leaving 6 bases of the junction unmatched. Germline CDR1 and CDR2: SGDLS and YYNGEE. The CDR3 spells CASSPGTGLYEQYF. CDR3 sequence (DNA): TGTGCCAGCAGCCCGGGGACAGGACTCTACGAGCAGTACTTC.

This clonotype was detected many times. This chain joins TRBV6-5 and TRBJ2-5, with D unresolved. This CDR3 is built from 13 residues. The V end was cut by 6 bases, the J end by 0 bases, with 8 bases between. Germline lookup yields CDR1 MNHEY and CDR2 SVGAGI. CDR3 in DNA: TGTGCCAGCAGGTCAGAGTACCAAGAGACCCAGTACTTC. Its translation: CASRSEYQETQYF.

On this clonotype itself: Sequence at one end of the junction differs from germline and may be a read error. The chain combines TRBV4-1 with TRBJ2-6, with D perhaps being TRBD1 or TRBD2 (5 bases each). Looked up from germline, CDR1 is MGHRA and CDR2 is YSYEKL. CDR3 size: 16 residues. In DNA form, the CDR3 reads TGCGCCAGCAGCCGGGACGTAGGCTCTGGTGCCAACGTCCTGACTTTC. This encodes CASSRDVGSGANVLTF.

DNA of the CDR3: TGTGCCATCAGTGAGTCGCGATCAGTTCCGGTAGGCGAGCAGTACTTC. It yields the protein CAISESRSVPVGEQYF. V gene TRBV10-3 combines with J gene TRBJ2-7; D not resolved. The length of the CDR3 is 16 residues. CDR1 is ENHRY, CDR2 SYGVKD, per germline. V lost 0 bases and J lost 6, with 18 bases in between.

J is TRBJ1-1 and V is TRBV20-1; a possible D gene is TRBD1 (5 bases). CDR1 DFQATT and CDR2 SNEGSKA come from the germline V gene (reference sequence). The CDR3 totals 10 residues. With 2 bases removed from V and 9 bases from J, the gap between germline ends came to 7 bases. CDR3 nucleotides: TGCAGTGCTAGACAGGGTAAAGCTTTCTTT. Protein sequence: CSARQGKAFF.

This chain links TRBV20-1 with TRBJ2-1; TRBD1 matches at 9 bases. Per the germline V gene, CDR1 is DFQATT and CDR2 is SNEGSKA (reference sequence). CDR3 length equals 16 residues. The CDR3 coding sequence is TGCAATGCCCCTGGGGGGGGGGGACAGGGATCCCATGAGCAGTTCTTC. Translation gives CNAPGGGGQGSHEQFF.

This clonotype appeared once. A much bigger clone sits one base away, suggesting this may be a read error. This chain connects TRBV6-1 to TRBJ1-1; D may be TRBD1 (6 bases). The CDR3 loop spans 14 amino acids. Germline CDR1 is MNHNS and CDR2 is SASEGT. The CDR3 protein is CACSWTAMNTEAFF. In DNA form, the CDR3 reads TGTGCCTGCAGTTGGACAGCCATGAACACTGAAGCTTTCTTT.

This clonotype was detected many times. The chain links TRBV11-2 to TRBJ2-4; tentative D call: TRBD1 (8 bases). CDR3 length: 16 residues. The V and J ends lost 6 bases and 8 bases respectively, with 23 bases between them. Germline CDR1 reads SGHAT; CDR2 reads FQNNGV. The CDR3 DNA reads as TGTGCCAGCAGTTTGAGACAGGGGCGGGGAGGGGACATTCAGTACTTC. Translation gives CASSLRQGRGGDIQYF.

This chain connects TRBV25-1 to TRBJ1-6, with D unclear. Per germline, CDR1 MGHDK and CDR2 SYGVNS. Trimming removed 5 bases at V and 7 bases at J, with 9 bases between. This CDR3 region has 13 residues. The CDR3 region is CASSPYGNSPLHF. The CDR3 DNA follows: TGTGCCAGCAGTCCCTACGGGAATTCACCCCTCCACTTT.

The chain carries TRBV20-1 and TRBJ1-1, with 8 bases lining up with TRBD1. The V gene end was trimmed by 5 bases and the J gene end by 7 bases; junction bases not matched to a gene: 6. This CDR3 has 12 residues. Looked up from germline, CDR1 is DFQATT and CDR2 is SNEGSKA (reference sequence). CDR3: CSAAGQEGEAFF. In DNA form, the CDR3 reads TGCAGTGCTGCGGGACAGGAGGGTGAAGCTTTCTTT.

The chain combines TRBV2 with TRBJ2-1; unclear D gene. The CDR3 extends over 11 amino acids. The germline gives CDR1 SNHLY, CDR2 FYNNEI. Trimming took 7 bases from V and 5 from J, leaving 6 bases between them. Here the CDR3 reads CASTLDNEQFF. The CDR3 coding sequence is TGTGCCAGCACTTTGGACAATGAGCAGTTCTTC. The full variable domain, in which reference TRBV2 and TRBJ2-1 provide the parts outside the CDR3, is EPEVTQTPSHQVTQMGQEVILRCVPISNHLYFYWYRQILGQKVEFLVSFYNNEISEKSEIFDDQFSVERPDGSNFTLKIRSTKLEDSAMYFCASTLDNEQFFGPGTRLTVL.

V is TRBV7-9 and J is TRBJ2-3; D perhaps matches TRBD1 (5 bases). The CDR3 covers 12 residues. Germline V gene sequence: CDR1 SEHNR, CDR2 FQNEAQ (reference sequence). Trimming stripped 4 bases from V and 11 bases from J, with 13 bases between. The CDR3 is CASSSSDNEQYF. For the CDR3, the DNA is TGTGCCAGCAGCTCCTCGGACAATGAGCAGTATTTT.

The chain recombines TRBV2 with TRBJ2-7, with D maybe TRBD1 (6 bases). Germline CDR1 SNHLY, CDR2 FYNNEI. The CDR3 runs to 12 residues. Trimming stripped 6 bases from V and 5 bases from J, with 11 bases between. The CDR3 DNA reads TGTGCCAGCAGACAGGGTCTCCACGAGCAGTACTTC. Its translation: CASRQGLHEQYF.